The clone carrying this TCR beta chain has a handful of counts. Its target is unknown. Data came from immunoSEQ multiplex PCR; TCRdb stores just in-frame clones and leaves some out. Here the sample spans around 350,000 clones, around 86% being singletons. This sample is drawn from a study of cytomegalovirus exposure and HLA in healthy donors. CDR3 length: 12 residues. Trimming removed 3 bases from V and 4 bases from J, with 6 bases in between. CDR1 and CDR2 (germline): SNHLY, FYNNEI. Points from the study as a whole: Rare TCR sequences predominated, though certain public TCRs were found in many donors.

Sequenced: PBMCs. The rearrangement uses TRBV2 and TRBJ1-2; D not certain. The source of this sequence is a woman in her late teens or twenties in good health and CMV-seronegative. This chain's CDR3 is CASSDESYGYTF. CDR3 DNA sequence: TGTGCCAGCAGTGACGAGAGCTATGGCTACACCTTC.